This T cell receptor beta chain emerged from a study of identifying expanded T cells in peripheral blood. Study results and limitations: Variance in clone template counts between approximately 2-week samples significantly increased with total template count across all healthy donors.

In the case of this clone: Its antigen is unidentified.

Germline V gene sequence: CDR1 WNHNN, CDR2 SYGVQD (reference sequence). The CDR3 is 17 amino acids. With 6 bases clipped from V and 2 bases from J, the junction kept 11 bases outside the gene matches. Using immunoSEQ multiplex PCR, the repertoire was profiled, and TCRdb retains in-frame clones only, with some absent. The table has 80,000 to 90,000 clones, over 75% seen once. The genes are TRBV10-1 and TRBJ2-3, with 10 bases that match TRBD2. This receptor was taken from a person aged 18 to 69 in good health. The material sequenced was blood. This chain's CDR3 is CASSDSPTSGNTDTQYF. CDR3 sequence (DNA): TGCGCCAGCAGCGATTCCCCAACTAGCGGGAACACAGATACGCAGTATTTT.